Reported below is one T cell receptor beta chain. What it binds is unknown. This sample was included in a study of OX40 agonist ivuxolimab in advanced cancers. Study-level background: Patient treatment consisted of intravenous ivuxolimab administration every 2 weeks at 0.01 to 10 mg/kg. Study-level results: Partial responders treated at 0.1-3.0 mg/kg exhibited clonal expansion among the lowest measured. At 0.1 to 3.0 mg/kg, clonal expansion of CD4+ and CD8+ blood T cells had occurred by week 6.

Prior autoimmune disease or systemic immunosuppression barred patients. The protocol was immunoSEQ multiplex PCR, while the TCRdb copy is restricted to in-frame clones and leaves out a portion. The repertoire holds tens of thousands of clones, with 75% to 85% as singletons. Here the sequenced sample was CD4+ or CD8+ T cells sorted from blood, taken in a trial of the OX40 agonist ivuxolimab. The source is an adult with an advanced solid tumor such as melanoma, head and neck, liver or kidney cancer.

CDR3 DNA: TGCAGTGCCACTAGATCGGAGACCCAGTACTTC. Protein product: CSATRSETQYF. This chain links TRBV20-1 with TRBJ2-5; D is perhaps TRBD2 (5 bases). The CDR3 length is 11 residues. The germline V gene has CDR1 DFQATT and CDR2 SNEGSKA (reference sequence). Trimming removed 6 bases from V and 5 bases from J, with 10 bases in between.